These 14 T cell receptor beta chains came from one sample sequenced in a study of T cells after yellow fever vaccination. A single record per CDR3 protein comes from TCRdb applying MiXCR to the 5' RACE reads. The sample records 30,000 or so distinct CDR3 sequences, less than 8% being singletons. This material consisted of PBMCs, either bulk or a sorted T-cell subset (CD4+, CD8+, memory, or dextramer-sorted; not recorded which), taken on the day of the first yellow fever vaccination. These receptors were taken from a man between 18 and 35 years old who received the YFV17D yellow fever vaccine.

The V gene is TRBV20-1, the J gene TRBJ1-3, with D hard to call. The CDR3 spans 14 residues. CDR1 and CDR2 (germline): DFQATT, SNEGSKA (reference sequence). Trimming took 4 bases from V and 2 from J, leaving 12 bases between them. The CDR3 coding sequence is TGCAGTGCTACCCACAGAGGGCCTGGAAACACCATATATTTT. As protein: CSATHRGPGNTIYF.

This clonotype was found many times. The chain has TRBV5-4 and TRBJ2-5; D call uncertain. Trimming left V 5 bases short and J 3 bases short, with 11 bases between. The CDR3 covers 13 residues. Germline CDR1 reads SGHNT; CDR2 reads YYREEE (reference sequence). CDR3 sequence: CASSQELEETQYF. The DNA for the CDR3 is TGTGCCAGCAGTCAAGAGTTGGAAGAGACCCAGTACTTC.

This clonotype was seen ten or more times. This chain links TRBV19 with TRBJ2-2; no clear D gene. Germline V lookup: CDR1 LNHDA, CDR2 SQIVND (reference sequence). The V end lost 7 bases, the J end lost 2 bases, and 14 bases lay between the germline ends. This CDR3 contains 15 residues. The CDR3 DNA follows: TGTGCCAGTATGGCCCTAGGCGTTAACACCGGGGAGCTGTTTTTT. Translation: CASMALGVNTGELFF.

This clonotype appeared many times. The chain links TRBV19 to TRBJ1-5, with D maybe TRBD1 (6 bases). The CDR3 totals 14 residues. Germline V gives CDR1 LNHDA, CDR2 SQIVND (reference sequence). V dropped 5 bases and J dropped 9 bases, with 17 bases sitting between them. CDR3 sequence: CASSLTGAHGPQHF. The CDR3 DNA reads TGTGCCAGTAGTTTGACAGGTGCTCACGGGCCCCAGCATTTT. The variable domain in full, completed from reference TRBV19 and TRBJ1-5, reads DGGITQSPKYLFRKEGQNVTLSCEQNLNHDAMYWYRQDPGQGLRLIYYSQIVNDFQKGDIAEGYSVSREKKESFPLTVTSAQKNPTAFYLCASSLTGAHGPQHFGDGTRLSIL.

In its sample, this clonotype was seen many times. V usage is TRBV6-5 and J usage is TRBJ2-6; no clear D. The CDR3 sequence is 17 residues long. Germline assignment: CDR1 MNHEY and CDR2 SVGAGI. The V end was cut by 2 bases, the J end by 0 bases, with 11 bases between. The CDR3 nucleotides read TGTGCCAGCAGTTACACCCGGGCCTCCTCTGGGGCCAACGTCCTGACTTTC. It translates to CASSYTRASSGANVLTF.

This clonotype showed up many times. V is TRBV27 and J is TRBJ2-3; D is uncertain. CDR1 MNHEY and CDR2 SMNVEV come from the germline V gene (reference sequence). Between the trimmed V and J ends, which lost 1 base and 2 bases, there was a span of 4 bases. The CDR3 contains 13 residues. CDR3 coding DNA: TGTGCCAGCAGTTTATGGAACACAGATACGCAGTATTTT. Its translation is CASSLWNTDTQYF.

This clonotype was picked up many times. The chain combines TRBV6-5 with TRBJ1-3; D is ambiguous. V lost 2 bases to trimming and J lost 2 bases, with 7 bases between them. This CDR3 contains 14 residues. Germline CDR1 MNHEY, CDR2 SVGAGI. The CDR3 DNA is TGTGCCAGCAGTTACCTCACAGCTGGAAACACCATATATTTT. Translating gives CASSYLTAGNTIYF.

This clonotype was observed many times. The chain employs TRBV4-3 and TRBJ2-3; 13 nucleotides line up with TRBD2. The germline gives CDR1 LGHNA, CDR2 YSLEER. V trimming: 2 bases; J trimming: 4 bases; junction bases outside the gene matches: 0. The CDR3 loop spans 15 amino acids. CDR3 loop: CASSQTSGGADTQYF. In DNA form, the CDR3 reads TGCGCCAGCAGCCAAACTAGCGGGGGGGCAGATACGCAGTATTTT.

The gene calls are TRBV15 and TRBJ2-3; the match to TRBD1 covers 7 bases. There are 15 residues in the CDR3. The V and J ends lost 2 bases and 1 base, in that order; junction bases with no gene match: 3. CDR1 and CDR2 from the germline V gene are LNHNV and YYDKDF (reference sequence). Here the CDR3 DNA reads TGTGCCACCAGCAGAAGACAGGGAGGCACAGATACGCAGTATTTT. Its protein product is CATSRRQGGTDTQYF.

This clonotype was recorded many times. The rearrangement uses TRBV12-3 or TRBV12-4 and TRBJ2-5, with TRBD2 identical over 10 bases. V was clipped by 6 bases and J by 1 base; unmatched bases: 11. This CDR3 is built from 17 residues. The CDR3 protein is CASSIGGSGGFQETQYF. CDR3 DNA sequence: TGTGCCAGCAGCATTGGGGGTAGCGGGGGGTTCCAAGAGACCCAGTACTTC.

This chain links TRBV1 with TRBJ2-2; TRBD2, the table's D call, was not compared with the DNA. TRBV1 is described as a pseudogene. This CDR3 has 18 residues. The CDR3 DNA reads TGCACCAGCAGCGCCCAGACTAGCGGGGGCCCGAACACCGGGGAGCTGTTTTTT. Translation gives CTSSAQTSGGPNTGELFF.

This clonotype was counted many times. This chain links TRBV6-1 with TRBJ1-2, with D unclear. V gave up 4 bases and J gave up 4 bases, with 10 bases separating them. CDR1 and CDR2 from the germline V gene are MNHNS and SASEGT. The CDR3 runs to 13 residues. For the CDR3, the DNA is TGTGCCAGCAGTGCCCCGACGACCTATGGCTACACCTTC. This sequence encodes CASSAPTTYGYTF.

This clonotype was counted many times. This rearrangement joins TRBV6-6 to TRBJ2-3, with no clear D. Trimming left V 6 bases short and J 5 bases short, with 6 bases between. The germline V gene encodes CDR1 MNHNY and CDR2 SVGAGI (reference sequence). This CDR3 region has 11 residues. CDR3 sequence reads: CASSPRDTQYF. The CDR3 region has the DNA TGTGCCAGCAGCCCGAGAGATACGCAGTATTTT.

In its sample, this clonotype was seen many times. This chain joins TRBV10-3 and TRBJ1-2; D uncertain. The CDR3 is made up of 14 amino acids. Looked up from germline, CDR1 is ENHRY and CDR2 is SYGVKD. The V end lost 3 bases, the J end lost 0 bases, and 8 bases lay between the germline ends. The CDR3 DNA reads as TGTGCCATCAGTGACGGGGTGGCTAACTATGGCTACACCTTC. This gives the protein CAISDGVANYGYTF.